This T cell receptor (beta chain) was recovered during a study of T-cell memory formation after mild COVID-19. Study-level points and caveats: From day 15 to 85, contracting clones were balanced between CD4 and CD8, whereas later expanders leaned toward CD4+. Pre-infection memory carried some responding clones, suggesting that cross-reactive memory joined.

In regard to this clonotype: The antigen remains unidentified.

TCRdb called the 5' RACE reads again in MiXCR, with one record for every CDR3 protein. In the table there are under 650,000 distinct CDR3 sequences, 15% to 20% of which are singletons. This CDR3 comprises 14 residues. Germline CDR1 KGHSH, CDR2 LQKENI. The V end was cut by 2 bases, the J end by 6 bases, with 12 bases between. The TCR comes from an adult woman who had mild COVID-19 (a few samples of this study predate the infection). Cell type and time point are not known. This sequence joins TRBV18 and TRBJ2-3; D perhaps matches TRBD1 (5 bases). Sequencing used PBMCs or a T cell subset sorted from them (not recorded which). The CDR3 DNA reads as TGTGCCAGCTCACCATCACGGACACTGGATACGCAGTATTTT. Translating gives CASSPSRTLDTQYF.